Sequencing of this TCR beta chain was carried out in a study of blood T cell repertoires in COVID-19. The wider study: COVID-19 samples collected from the United States, Italy and Spain covered acute and convalescent phases. T cells, B-cell-depleted T cells, or PBMCs provided the cDNA or gDNA that served as material.

The participants were between roughly 18 and 100 years old and came from fewer than 25 US areas. Cohorts were assigned according to the clinical history that participants reported. The V end lost 5 bases, the J end lost 3 bases, and 7 bases lay between the germline ends. CDR1 SQVTM and CDR2 ANQGSEA come from the germline V gene. CDR3 length: 11 amino acids. The data were produced by immunoSEQ multiplex PCR, yet TCRdb's version contains in-frame clones alone and is incomplete. Of 200,000 to 250,000 clones in the sample, 80% to 90% were seen once. The chain recombines TRBV29-1 with TRBJ1-2; possibly TRBD1 for D (5 bases). This receptor was taken from a woman under 40 with acute COVID-19. The sequenced material came from PBMCs or T cells enriched from blood (not recorded which). The CDR3, as DNA: TGCAGCGTTTGGGGGGACTATGGCTACACCTTC. Its translation: CSVWGDYGYTF.